This entry lists 16 T cell receptor beta chains sequenced from one sample in a study of T cells in Graves' hyperthyroidism and ophthalmopathy. TCR beta CDR3 regions were amplified from RNA transcripts. HTBI primers were employed in a first-round RT-PCR of the TCR CDR3. In TCRdb, the multiplex PCR reads were re-called with MiXCR into one record per CDR3 protein. The table includes 460,000 or so distinct CDR3 sequences, around an eighth detected once. The sequenced sample was blood. These receptors all stem from a woman younger than 35 with Graves' hyperthyroidism.

This clonotype was counted a few times. In nucleotides, the CDR3 is TGTGCCAGCAGCGTAGCCTTGGGGGGAGCGGGAGTTACCGGGGAGCTGTTTTTT. Translated, it gives CASSVALGGAGVTGELFF. The chain is built from TRBV9 and TRBJ2-2, with 8 bases fitting TRBD2. Germline values: CDR1 SGDLS, CDR2 YYNGEE. The CDR3 consists of 18 residues. V lost 0 bases and J lost 5; bases outside the gene matches: 12.

This clonotype was picked up a small number of times. The gene calls are TRBV10-2 and TRBJ2-1; TRBD1 or TRBD2 may be the D gene (6 bases each). This CDR3 comprises 16 residues. From germline, CDR1 is WSHSY and CDR2 SAAADI. Trimming removed 4 bases from V and 2 bases from J, with 15 bases in between. CDR3 in DNA: TGCGCCAGCAGTGGGTCCGGGGGCCCCACCTACAATGAGCAGTTCTTC. It codes for CASSGSGGPTYNEQFF.

This clonotype was recorded many times. The chain uses TRBV12-3 or TRBV12-4 and TRBJ1-1, with 7 bases fitting TRBD1. V lost 5 bases, J lost 4 bases, and 10 bases stayed unmatched. The CDR3 length is 15 residues. Here the CDR3 reads CASSAGQRGSTEAFF. In nucleotides, the CDR3 is TGTGCCAGCAGTGCGGGACAGCGAGGGAGCACTGAAGCTTTCTTT.

In nucleotides, the CDR3 is TGTGCCAGCAGTTCCGGGACTAGCGGAGAAGAGACCCAGTACTTC. Protein sequence: CASSSGTSGEETQYF. The chain combines TRBV6-5 with TRBJ2-5; 11 nucleotides agree with TRBD2. This CDR3 contains 15 residues. Germline CDR1 is MNHEY and CDR2 is SVGAGI. Trimming at V came to 4 bases and at J to 3 bases, leaving 4 bases not matched to a gene.

This clonotype has more than one count but fewer than ten. V usage is TRBV20-1 and J usage is TRBJ1-5, with 9 positions matching TRBD1. The CDR3 sequence is 15 residues long. The germline gives CDR1 DFQATT, CDR2 SNEGSKA (reference sequence). J lost 2 bases, V lost 5 bases, and 7 bases had no gene match. For the CDR3, the DNA is TGCAGTGCTGGACAGGGGATTCCGGGCAATCAGCCCCAGCATTTT. This translates into CSAGQGIPGNQPQHF.

This clonotype was recorded at least ten times. The chain employs TRBV12-3 or TRBV12-4 and TRBJ1-5, with 9 positions matching TRBD1. Trimming cost V 4 bases and J 6 bases; bases outside gene matches: 4. This CDR3 contains 14 residues. Here the CDR3 DNA reads TGTGCCAGCAGTTCACAGGGGGCAGGTCAGCCCCAGCATTTT. It is translated as CASSSQGAGQPQHF.

In its sample, this clonotype was seen a few times. The V call is TRBV2, the J call TRBJ1-5, with D perhaps matching TRBD1 (6 bases). The CDR3 has 15 residues. The ends were cut back, 8 bases at V and 3 bases at J, with 17 bases in the middle. Germline V CDR1 and CDR2: SNHLY, FYNNEI. The CDR3 DNA is TGTGCCAGCGGCTCCCGGGACACCCTCAATCAGCCCCAGCATTTT. Translating gives CASGSRDTLNQPQHF.

This clonotype has at least ten counts. The rearrangement links TRBV2 to TRBJ2-3, with 9 nucleotides matching TRBD2. V dropped 4 bases and J dropped 2; count of bases not matched to a gene: 7. Germline CDR1 SNHLY, CDR2 FYNNEI. The CDR3 runs 16 residues. The CDR3 DNA is TGTGCCAGCAGTGTACAACTAGCGGGCCTCACAGATACGCAGTATTTT. Encoded protein: CASSVQLAGLTDTQYF. Combining the CDR3 with reference TRBV2 and TRBJ2-3 gives the whole variable domain EPEVTQTPSHQVTQMGQEVILRCVPISNHLYFYWYRQILGQKVEFLVSFYNNEISEKSEIFDDQFSVERPDGSNFTLKIRSTKLEDSAMYFCASSVQLAGLTDTQYFGPGTRLTVL.

This clonotype was seen a few times. The V call is TRBV4-1, the J call TRBJ2-5; 8 bases match TRBD2. The CDR3 extends over 16 amino acids. The germline V gene encodes CDR1 MGHRA and CDR2 YSYEKL. Trimming cost V 1 base and J 4 bases; bases outside gene matches: 8. In DNA, the CDR3 is TGCGCCAGCAGCCAAGTTTTTGCGGGGGGATCAGAGACCCAGTACTTC. Amino acids: CASSQVFAGGSETQYF.

The sample holds many counts of this clonotype. The chain employs TRBV24-1 and TRBJ2-2, with 7 bases that match TRBD1. Per germline, CDR1 KGHDR and CDR2 SFDVKD. V was pared by 1 base and J by 4 bases, with 2 bases of the junction left unmatched. The CDR3 loop spans 15 amino acids. Here the CDR3 reads CATSDLQGSTGELFF. CDR3 bases: TGTGCCACCAGTGATTTACAGGGGAGCACCGGGGAGCTGTTTTTT.

This clonotype has ten or more counts. The chain couples TRBV10-3 to TRBJ2-5; no definite D call. V lost 6 bases, J lost 5 bases, and 13 bases lay in between. Germline assignment: CDR1 ENHRY and CDR2 SYGVKD. The CDR3 totals 13 residues. The CDR3 region is CAISPVLGETQYF. In nucleotides, the CDR3 is TGTGCCATCAGCCCGGTCTTAGGGGAGACCCAGTACTTC.

As for this clonotype: One end of the junction fails to match germline, which may point to a read error. The chain couples TRBV6-1 to TRBJ2-3; 8 positions match TRBD2. The CDR3 length is 17 residues. Germline CDR1 is MNHNS and CDR2 is SASEGT. The CDR3: CTSSVKLAAEGSYTQYF. In DNA, the CDR3 is TGTACCAGCAGTGTTAAACTAGCGGCAGAGGGGAGTTATACGCAGTATTTT.

This clonotype was seen a few times. The V call is TRBV5-5, the J call TRBJ2-7, with D perhaps TRBD1 (5 bases). CDR1 is SGHKS, CDR2 YYEKEE, per germline (reference sequence). Trimming pared 4 bases from V and 0 bases from J, leaving 14 bases between. The CDR3 runs 15 residues. CDR3 protein: CASSPGPAFSYEQYV. The CDR3 nucleotides are TGTGCCAGCAGCCCAGGGCCTGCGTTCTCCTACGAGCAGTACGTC.

This clonotype was seen a few times. The V and J genes are TRBV10-3 and TRBJ2-1; TRBD2 matches at 14 bases. The CDR3 contains 15 residues. J lost 7 bases, V lost 8 bases, and 7 bases had no gene match. From germline, CDR1 is ENHRY and CDR2 SYGVKD. CDR3 sequence reads: CAIGGTSGGGNEQFF. The DNA for the CDR3 is TGTGCCATCGGGGGGACTAGCGGGGGAGGTAATGAGCAGTTCTTC.

This clonotype is a singleton in its sample. The rearrangement joins TRBV7-3 to TRBJ1-5, with D possibly TRBD1 on 6 matching bases. CDR1 is SGHTA and CDR2 is FQGTGA in the germline V gene. This CDR3 is built from 14 residues. The germline V and J ends were trimmed by 3 bases and 5 bases, with 11 bases remaining between them. The CDR3 sequence is CASSLVPGDQPQHF. DNA for the CDR3: TGTGCCAGCAGCTTGGTACCAGGGGATCAGCCCCAGCATTTT.

The rearrangement uses TRBV6-9 and TRBJ1-5; D might be TRBD1 (5 bases). The CDR3 is made up of 14 amino acids. V was shortened by 7 bases and J by 1 base, with 11 bases between the two germline ends. Germline assignment: CDR1 MNHGY and CDR2 SVAAGI. The DNA for the CDR3 is TGTGCCAGCATTAGGGACGACAGCAATCAGCCCCAGCATTTT. Translating gives CASIRDDSNQPQHF.